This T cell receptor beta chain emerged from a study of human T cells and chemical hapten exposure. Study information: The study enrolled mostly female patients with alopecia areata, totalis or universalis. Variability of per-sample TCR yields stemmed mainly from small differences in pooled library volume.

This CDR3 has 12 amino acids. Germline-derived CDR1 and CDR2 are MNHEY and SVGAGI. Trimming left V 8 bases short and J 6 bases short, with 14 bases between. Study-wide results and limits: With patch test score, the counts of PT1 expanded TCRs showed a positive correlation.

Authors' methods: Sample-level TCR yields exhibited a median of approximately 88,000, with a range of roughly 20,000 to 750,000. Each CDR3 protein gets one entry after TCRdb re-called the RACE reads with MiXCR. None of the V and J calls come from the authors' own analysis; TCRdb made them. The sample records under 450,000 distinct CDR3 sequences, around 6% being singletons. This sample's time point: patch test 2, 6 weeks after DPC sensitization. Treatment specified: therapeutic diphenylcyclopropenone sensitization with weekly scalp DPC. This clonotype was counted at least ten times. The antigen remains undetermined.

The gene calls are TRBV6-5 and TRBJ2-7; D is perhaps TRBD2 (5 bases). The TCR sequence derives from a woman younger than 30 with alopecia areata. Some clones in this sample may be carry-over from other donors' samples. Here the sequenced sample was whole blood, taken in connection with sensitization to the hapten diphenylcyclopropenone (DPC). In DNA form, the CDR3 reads TGTGCCAGCTGCTCGGGATCGGGCGAGCAGTACTTC. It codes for CASCSGSGEQYF.